Given below is one T cell receptor (beta chain) in context. Categorization into cohorts depended on clinical history that participants reported. V was trimmed by 5 bases and J by 0 bases, leaving 10 bases between them. The germline CDR1 and CDR2 sequences are SGHVS and FQNEAQ. This CDR3 comprises 14 residues. Sequenced by immunoSEQ multiplex PCR; TCRdb stores in-frame clones only, minus some. The sample lists 350,000 to 450,000 clones; around 89% were seen once. These data originate in a study of blood T cell repertoires in COVID-19. This chain links TRBV7-8 with TRBJ1-1; D uncertain. Sequencing was performed on PBMCs or T cells enriched from blood (not recorded which). The sequence derives from a man younger than 40 who had recovered from COVID-19. The CDR3 DNA reads as TGTGCCAGCAGCCCAGACCGGGTGAACACTGAAGCTTTCTTT. Its protein product is CASSPDRVNTEAFF.